The 5 T cell receptor beta chains below come from one sample, sequenced in a study of blood T cell repertoires in COVID-19 (dated by TCRdb to the early 2020s). The library was produced with the immunoSEQ multiplex PCR assay. The immuneACCESS repertoire file appears here via TCRdb, limited to in-frame rearrangements. These files lack a portion of the clones; in checked studies, under half of the deficit traces to unresolved V genes, and the cause of the others is not known. This sample comprises 120,000 to 150,000 clones, 70% to 90% of them detected only once. The ten largest clones take up around 2.5% of the sample. The material sequenced was peripheral blood. The receptors here all came from a human donor with acute or convalescent COVID-19. The donor label of this sample is uncertain.

The gene calls are TRBV7-2 and TRBJ2-1; D is perhaps TRBD2 (7 bases). CDR3 length: 15 residues. CDR1 SGHTA and CDR2 FQGNSA come from the germline V gene. V lost 2 bases, J lost 7 bases, and 15 bases lay in between. The CDR3 region is CASSLRGGLKNEQFF. The DNA for the CDR3 is TGTGCCAGCAGCTTAAGGGGGGGACTTAAAAATGAGCAGTTCTTC.

The CDR3 region is CASSSVASGGDTQYF. DNA of the CDR3: TGTGCCAGCAGCTCCGTGGCTAGCGGGGGTGATACGCAGTATTTT. This rearrangement joins TRBV7-3 to TRBJ2-3; 10 nucleotides align to TRBD2. The CDR3 has 15 residues. CDR1 SGHTA and CDR2 FQGTGA come from the germline V gene. V dropped 4 bases and J dropped 6; count of bases not matched to a gene: 7.

The rearrangement uses TRBV24-1 and TRBJ2-3; 9 nucleotides match TRBD2. The CDR3 length is 15 residues. The junction had 10 bases not matched to a gene; V was cut back by 9 bases and J by 4 bases. In germline, CDR1 is KGHDR, CDR2 SFDVKD. Here the CDR3 reads CATGRTSDKSDTQYF. The CDR3 nucleotides are TGTGCCACCGGAAGGACTAGCGACAAGTCAGATACGCAGTATTTT.

The chain recombines TRBV4-3 with TRBJ2-1, with TRBD2 matching over 9 bases. Germline V lookup: CDR1 LGHNA, CDR2 YSLEER. CDR3 length equals 15 residues. V gave up 4 bases and J gave up 5 bases; unmatched junction bases: 6. This CDR3 reads CASSLLAGGDNEQFF. Here the CDR3 DNA reads TGCGCCAGCAGCCTACTGGCGGGAGGGGACAATGAGCAGTTCTTC.

The rearrangement joins TRBV7-2 to TRBJ2-3; the match to TRBD2 covers 7 bases. The V gene end was trimmed by 5 bases and the J gene end by 5 bases; junction bases not matched to a gene: 19. The CDR3 is made up of 18 amino acids. CDR1 SGHTA and CDR2 FQGNSA come from the germline V gene. The CDR3 nucleotides read TGTGCCAGCAGCGGGCGCAAAAGCGGGGAGGCCCTTAGAGATACGCAGTATTTT. Translated, it gives CASSGRKSGEALRDTQYF.